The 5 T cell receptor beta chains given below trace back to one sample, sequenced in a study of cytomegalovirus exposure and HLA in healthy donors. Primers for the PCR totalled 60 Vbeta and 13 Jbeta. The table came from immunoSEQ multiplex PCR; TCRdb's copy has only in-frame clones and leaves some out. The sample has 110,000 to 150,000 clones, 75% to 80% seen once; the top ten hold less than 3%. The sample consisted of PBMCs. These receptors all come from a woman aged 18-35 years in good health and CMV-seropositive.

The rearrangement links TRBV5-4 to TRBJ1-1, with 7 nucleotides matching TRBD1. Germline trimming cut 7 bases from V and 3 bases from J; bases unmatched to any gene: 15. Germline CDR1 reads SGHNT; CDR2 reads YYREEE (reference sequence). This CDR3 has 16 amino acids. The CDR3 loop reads CASGGPRGGRDTEAFF. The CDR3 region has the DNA TGTGCCAGCGGGGGACCTCGAGGGGGCCGGGACACTGAAGCTTTCTTT.

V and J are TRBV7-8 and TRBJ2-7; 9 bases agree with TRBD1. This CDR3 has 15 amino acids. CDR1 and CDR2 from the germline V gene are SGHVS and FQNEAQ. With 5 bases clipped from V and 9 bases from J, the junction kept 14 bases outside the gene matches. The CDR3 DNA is TGTGCCAGCAGCCCGCGACCGGGACAGGGAGACGGGCAGTACTTC. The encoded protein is CASSPRPGQGDGQYF.

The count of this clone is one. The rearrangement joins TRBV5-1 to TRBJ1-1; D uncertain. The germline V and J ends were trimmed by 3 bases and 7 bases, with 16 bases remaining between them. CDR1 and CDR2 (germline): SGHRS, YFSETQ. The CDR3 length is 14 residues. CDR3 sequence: CASSSGGPSREAFF. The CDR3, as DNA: TGCGCCAGCAGCTCGGGAGGGCCATCCCGTGAAGCTTTCTTT.

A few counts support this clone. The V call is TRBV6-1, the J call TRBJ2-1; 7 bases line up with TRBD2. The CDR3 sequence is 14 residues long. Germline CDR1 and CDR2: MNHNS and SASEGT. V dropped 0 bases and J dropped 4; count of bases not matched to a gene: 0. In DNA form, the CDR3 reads TGTGCCAGCAGTGAAGCGGGGGGGTACAATGAGCAGTTCTTC. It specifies CASSEAGGYNEQFF.

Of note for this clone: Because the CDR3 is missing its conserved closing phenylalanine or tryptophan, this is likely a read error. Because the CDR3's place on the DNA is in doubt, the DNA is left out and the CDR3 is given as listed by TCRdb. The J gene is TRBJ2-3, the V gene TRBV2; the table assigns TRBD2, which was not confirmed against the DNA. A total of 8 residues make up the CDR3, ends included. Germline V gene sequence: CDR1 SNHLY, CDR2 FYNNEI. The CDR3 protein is CASTASGL.